The 24 T cell receptor beta chains presented below share a single source sample, sequenced in a study of post-analysis software for immune sequencing data. Study-wide results and caveats: Controls had lower frequencies than patients of about 5 TRBV segments, which included TRBV5-6, TRBV5-1 and TRBV20-1.

Presence of unique molecular identifiers characterized the TCR beta cDNA libraries. Using its own MiXCR run on the PCR reads, TCRdb lists one record per CDR3 protein. Seen here are about 760,000 distinct CDR3 sequences, 25% to 30% observed once, and the top ten hold 0.5% to 0.6%. These receptors' antigens are unknown. The sequencing sample was made of blood. All receptors derive from a girl aged 5 to 17 with multiple sclerosis.

The sample holds a few counts of this clonotype. The chain uses TRBV20-1 and TRBJ2-3; D is ambiguous. The CDR3 consists of 15 residues. Germline assignment: CDR1 DFQATT and CDR2 SNEGSKA (reference sequence). V was clipped by 5 bases and J by 5 bases, with 20 bases between them. CDR3 DNA: TGCAGTGCTCGATTGACCATCGGGCCAGGAGATACGCAGTATTTT. The encoded protein is CSARLTIGPGDTQYF.

Notes on this clonotype: Relative to the germline gene, one junction end is altered; a read error may explain this. The rearrangement uses TRBV29-1 and TRBJ1-2; maybe TRBD1 (5 bases). Germline assignment: CDR1 SQVTM and CDR2 ANQGSEA. The CDR3 extends over 12 amino acids. The CDR3 coding sequence is TGCAGCGTTGAAGGACAGTACTATAGCTACACCTTC. Translating gives CSVEGQYYSYTF.

The chain joins TRBV11-2 to TRBJ2-7; a weak D match, TRBD1 (6 bases). Germline V gene data show CDR1 as SGHAT and CDR2 as FQNNGV. Deletions cut 7 bases from V and 3 bases from J, with 16 bases between. The CDR3 consists of 14 residues. Here the CDR3 DNA reads TGTGCCAGCACCCCCTTGGGGGCGGGCTACGAGCAGTACTTC. Its protein product is CASTPLGAGYEQYF.

Comment on this clonotype: The conserved phenylalanine or tryptophan normally closing the CDR3 is absent here, so this likely arose from a read error. V and J are TRBV12-3 or TRBV12-4 and TRBJ1-5; 10 positions agree with TRBD1. The CDR3 covers 15 residues. With 1 base clipped from V and 5 bases from J, the junction kept 2 bases outside the gene matches. The CDR3 protein is CASSLVGTGDQPQHC. The DNA of the CDR3 is TGTGCCAGCAGTTTAGTTGGGACAGGGGATCAGCCCCAGCATTGT.

This clonotype was detected once. The V call is TRBV2, the J call TRBJ2-2; TRBD1 might be the D (6 bases). The CDR3 totals 15 residues. CDR1 and CDR2 (germline): SNHLY, FYNNEI. Deletions cut 2 bases from V and 4 bases from J, with 11 bases between. The CDR3 spells CASSESSGVTGELFF. The CDR3 nucleotides read TGTGCCAGCAGTGAATCCTCAGGGGTCACCGGGGAGCTGTTTTTT. The full variable domain, completed using reference TRBV2 and TRBJ2-2, is EPEVTQTPSHQVTQMGQEVILRCVPISNHLYFYWYRQILGQKVEFLVSFYNNEISEKSEIFDDQFSVERPDGSNFTLKIRSTKLEDSAMYFCASSESSGVTGELFFGEGSRLTVL.

This clonotype was seen ten or more times. The chain uses TRBV20-1 and TRBJ2-6, with D tentatively TRBD1 or TRBD2 (5 bases each). Trimming cost V 0 bases and J 0 bases, with 9 bases left between them. The CDR3 totals 16 residues. Germline values: CDR1 DFQATT, CDR2 SNEGSKA (reference sequence). CDR3 sequence: CSARDPGLSGANVLTF. In DNA, the CDR3 is TGCAGTGCTAGAGACCCGGGGCTCTCTGGGGCCAACGTCCTGACTTTC.

This clonotype was detected only once. As DNA, the CDR3 is TGCGCCAGCAGCTTTAGCGTGGTGAACACCGGGGAGCTGTTTTTT. Translated, it gives CASSFSVVNTGELFF. This chain uses TRBV5-1 with TRBJ2-2; possibly TRBD2 for D (5 bases). The length of the CDR3 is 15 residues. Germline V CDR1 and CDR2: SGHRS, YFSETQ. Trimming took 2 bases from V and 1 from J, leaving 9 bases between them.

The chain links TRBV7-9 to TRBJ1-2; D gene unclear. The CDR3 spans 16 residues. Germline V lookup: CDR1 SEHNR, CDR2 FQNEAQ (reference sequence). Between the trimmed V and J ends, which lost 7 bases and 5 bases, there was a span of 23 bases. CDR3 DNA sequence: TGTGCCAGCACCCTAGCGCCAGGATCACTGCGATATGGCTACACCTTC. The encoded protein is CASTLAPGSLRYGYTF.

This clonotype has at least ten counts. J is TRBJ2-5 and V is TRBV4-1; 12 bases map to TRBD2. Trimming at V came to 1 base and at J to 2 bases, leaving 5 bases not matched to a gene. Germline V gives CDR1 MGHRA, CDR2 YSYEKL. This CDR3 spans 17 amino acids. CDR3 nucleotides: TGCGCCAGCAGCCAAGCATCTAGCGGGGGGGTGCAAGAGACCCAGTACTTC. This codes for CASSQASSGGVQETQYF.

This chain connects TRBV9 to TRBJ2-7; D could derive from TRBD1 or TRBD2 (5 bases each). Germline V lookup: CDR1 SGDLS, CDR2 YYNGEE. There are 11 residues in the CDR3. V lost 3 bases, J lost 6 bases, and 7 bases lay in between. The CDR3 spells CASSGGSEQYF. CDR3 DNA: TGTGCCAGCAGCGGGGGGTCCGAGCAGTACTTC.

The gene calls are TRBV20-1 and TRBJ2-7; 15 bases line up with TRBD2. With 5 bases clipped from V and 4 bases from J, the junction kept 9 bases outside the gene matches. The germline V gene encodes CDR1 DFQATT and CDR2 SNEGSKA (reference sequence). The CDR3 consists of 16 residues. CDR3 bases: TGCAGTGCTTACCCCTTCGGGACTAGCGGGAGGTACGAGCAGTACTTC. Translation gives CSAYPFGTSGRYEQYF.

V gene TRBV12-3 or TRBV12-4 combines with J gene TRBJ1-4; the D is unclear. The CDR3 spans 15 residues. V lost 6 bases and J 8 bases, leaving 19 bases between the germline ends. The CDR3 here is CASSPTALWTEKLFF. The CDR3 DNA reads TGTGCCAGCAGCCCTACCGCCCTTTGGACCGAAAAACTGTTTTTT.

This rearrangement joins TRBV12-3 or TRBV12-4 to TRBJ2-5, with TRBD2 identical over 8 bases. The CDR3 extends over 18 amino acids. The ends lost 5 bases at V and 3 bases at J; junction bases unmatched: 17. CDR3 loop: CASSGGITSGGPKETQYF. In DNA form, the CDR3 reads TGTGCCAGCAGTGGGGGAATTACGAGCGGGGGCCCAAAAGAGACCCAGTACTTC.

This clonotype was found once. This chain joins TRBV19 and TRBJ2-3, with 7 bases fitting TRBD2. V lost 6 bases to trimming and J lost 8 bases; unmatched junction nucleotides: 11. Germline V gives CDR1 LNHDA, CDR2 SQIVND (reference sequence). CDR3 length equals 14 residues. CDR3 sequence reads: CASRSREARGTQYF. The CDR3 DNA is TGTGCCAGTAGATCCCGGGAGGCGAGAGGTACGCAGTATTTT.

This chain uses TRBV19 with TRBJ2-3, with TRBD2 matching 8 bases. CDR3 length equals 14 residues. CDR1 is LNHDA, CDR2 SQIVND, per germline (reference sequence). V shed 5 bases and J 9 bases; nucleotides not matched to a gene: 10. CDR3: CASSLPEAGGTQYF. The CDR3 DNA reads TGTGCCAGTAGTCTCCCGGAGGCGGGGGGCACGCAGTATTTT.

This clonotype appeared many times. The rearrangement joins TRBV5-1 to TRBJ2-7, with TRBD1 matching over 12 bases. This CDR3 is built from 18 residues. Trimming at V came to 4 bases and at J to 1 base, leaving 12 bases not matched to a gene. The germline V gene encodes CDR1 SGHRS and CDR2 YFSETQ. This CDR3 is CASSTGTGGRITSYEQYF. The CDR3 bases are TGCGCCAGCAGCACTGGGACAGGGGGCAGAATTACATCCTACGAGCAGTACTTC.

The chain carries TRBV20-1 and TRBJ2-5; D possibly corresponds to TRBD1 (6 bases). The CDR3 is 15 residues long. Trimming cost V 6 bases and J 4 bases, with 21 bases left between them. The germline gives CDR1 DFQATT, CDR2 SNEGSKA (reference sequence). In DNA, the CDR3 is TGCAGTGCCCGTCGGGACACCACCGGGGCAGAGACCCAGTACTTC. This translates into CSARRDTTGAETQYF.

The chain employs TRBV5-1 and TRBJ1-1, with D uncertain. Germline loops: CDR1 SGHRS, CDR2 YFSETQ. CDR3 length: 13 amino acids. The germline V and J ends were trimmed by 1 base and 11 bases, with 15 bases remaining between them. The CDR3 protein is CASSLNTERNAFF. The CDR3, as DNA: TGCGCCAGCAGCTTGAACACTGAGAGGAATGCTTTCTTT. The complete variable domain, with remaining parts taken from reference TRBV5-1 and TRBJ1-1, reads KAGVTQTPRYLIKTRGQQVTLSCSPISGHRSVSWYQQTPGQGLQFLFEYFSETQRNKGNFPGRFSGRQFSNSRSEMNVSTLELGDSALYLCASSLNTERNAFFGQGTRLTVV.

This rearrangement joins TRBV20-1 to TRBJ1-2; no clear D gene. The CDR3 sequence is 14 residues long. In germline, CDR1 is DFQATT, CDR2 SNEGSKA (reference sequence). V shed 6 bases and J shed 4 bases, with 18 bases lying between them. CDR3 nucleotide sequence: TGCAGTGCAGGGCCCTCCCAAAGCTTCTATGGCTACACCTTC. Amino acid sequence: CSAGPSQSFYGYTF.

This rearrangement joins TRBV5-1 to TRBJ2-1, with D tentatively TRBD1 (5 bases). The V end lost 6 bases, the J end lost 5 bases, and 21 bases lay between the germline ends. Germline V CDR1 and CDR2: SGHRS, YFSETQ. The CDR3 runs to 16 residues. The CDR3 here is CASNKGRRQSNNEQFF. CDR3 sequence (DNA): TGCGCCAGCAACAAGGGGCGGCGACAGAGCAACAATGAGCAGTTCTTC.

This clonotype was detected a few times. CDR3 bases: TGCGCCAGCAGCTTGGGGCCAGGCGAATATTCACCCCTCCACTTT. Its protein is CASSLGPGEYSPLHF. J is TRBJ1-6 and V is TRBV5-1; D uncertain. V dropped 0 bases and J dropped 8 bases, with 12 bases sitting between them. The CDR3 contains 15 residues. Germline-derived CDR1 and CDR2 are SGHRS and YFSETQ.

In its sample, this clonotype was seen a few times. The chain employs TRBV7-2 and TRBJ2-1, with D perhaps TRBD2 (6 bases). The CDR3 length is 16 residues. V lost 5 bases to trimming and J lost 5 bases, with 19 bases between them. Per germline, CDR1 SGHTA and CDR2 FQGNSA. The CDR3 DNA follows: TGTGCCAGCAGCCGACTTGGTCGGGGGATCGACAATGAGCAGTTCTTC. This translates into CASSRLGRGIDNEQFF.

This clonotype came up a few times. One junction end disagrees with the germline gene, perhaps due to a read error. This rearrangement joins TRBV10-3 to TRBJ2-1, with D perhaps TRBD1 (6 bases). Germline lookup yields CDR1 ENHRY and CDR2 SYGVKD. The CDR3 has 15 amino acids. The CDR3 loop reads CAISDPGHSNNEQFF. The CDR3 DNA is TGTGCCATCAGCGATCCGGGACACTCCAACAATGAGCAGTTCTTC.

V and J are TRBV7-2 and TRBJ1-6; D uncertain. The CDR3 sequence is 15 residues long. Germline V gene data show CDR1 as SGHTA and CDR2 as FQGNSA. The V and J ends lost 5 bases and 0 bases respectively, with 8 bases between them. CDR3 sequence reads: CASSRRDSYNSPLHF. The CDR3, as DNA: TGTGCCAGCAGCCGCAGAGACTCCTATAATTCACCCCTCCACTTT.